The rows below give T cell receptor beta chains drawn from one sample of a study of blood T cell repertoires in COVID-19. Only in-frame clones appear in the TCRdb table, and some are missing; sequencing was by immunoSEQ multiplex PCR. The repertoire holds 95,000 to 150,000 clones, with about four fifths as singletons. Sequenced input: peripheral blood. The origin of the receptors is a man younger than 40 with COVID-19, enrolled during active disease. The CDR3 runs from the conserved cysteine through the conserved F or W. The D gene is left open where the match is weak. The size entry is marked missing in some rows and otherwise reads once, few, many or a size class.

>TRBD1|.|TRBV28|TRBJ1-2
CASSPTRDNWGTANYGYTF
TGTGCCAGCAGTCCCACTAGGGACAATTGGGGGACAGCTAACTATGGCTACACCTTC
>.|.|TRBV6-6|TRBJ2-7
CASTTTRTAYEQYF
TGTGCCAGCACTACAACTCGGACTGCCTACGAGCAGTACTTC
>TRBD1|.|TRBV7-6|TRBJ2-5
CASSLGDRVGETQYF
TGTGCCAGCAGCTTAGGGGACAGGGTCGGCGAGACCCAGTACTTC
>TRBD1|.|TRBV29-1|TRBJ1-1
CSVQRTGFTEAFF
TGCAGCGTTCAGAGGACAGGCTTCACTGAAGCTTTCTTT
>TRBD1|.|TRBV29-1|TRBJ2-7
CSAGGEYEQYF
TGCAGCGCAGGGGGAGAATACGAGCAGTACTTC
>.|.|TRBV3-1/TRBV3-2|TRBJ1-2
CASSRQSYGYTF
TGTGCCAGCAGCCGACAGAGCTATGGCTACACCTTC
>TRBD1|.|TRBV5-1|TRBJ1-2
CASSLEGTGTYGYTF
TGCGCCAGCAGCTTGGAGGGGACAGGGACCTATGGCTACACCTTC
>.|.|TRBV29-1|TRBJ2-3
CSVEKEFDTQYF
TGCAGCGTTGAAAAGGAGTTCGATACGCAGTATTTT
>.|.|TRBV4-1|TRBJ1-2
CASSQEGALLRTF
TGCGCCAGCAGCCAAGAAGGGGCCCTCCTACGGACCTTC
>TRBD1|.|TRBV6-2/TRBV6-3|TRBJ2-5
CASSLTGAPTQETQYF
TGTGCCAGCAGCCTGACAGGGGCCCCCACCCAAGAGACCCAGTACTTC
>.|.|TRBV7-2|TRBJ1-1
CASSFDGHSSTEAFF
TGTGCCAGCAGCTTTGATGGACATTCGAGCACTGAAGCTTTCTTT
>.|few|TRBV5-4|TRBJ1-1
CASSWEGNTEAFF
TGTGCCAGCAGCTGGGAGGGTAACACTGAAGCTTTCTTT
>TRBD1|.|TRBV4-3|TRBJ2-1
CASSQEMDRVTYNEQFF
TGCGCCAGCAGCCAAGAAATGGACAGGGTCACCTACAATGAGCAGTTCTTC
>.|many|TRBV7-8|TRBJ1-2
CASSLAHLTGGGYTF
TGTGCCAGCAGCTTAGCGCACCTGACCGGGGGTGGCTACACCTTC
>.|.|TRBV11-2|TRBJ2-5
CASSATSPGFQETQYF
TGTGCCAGCAGCGCGACTAGTCCGGGGTTCCAAGAGACCCAGTACTTC
>TRBD1|once|TRBV15|TRBJ1-5
CATSRDPGGGNQPQHF
TGTGCCACCAGCAGAGATCCAGGGGGCGGAAATCAGCCCCAGCATTTT
>.|.|TRBV7-8|TRBJ2-1
CASTVYNEQFF
TGTGCCAGCACTGTTTACAATGAGCAGTTCTTC
>TRBD1|.|TRBV10-1|TRBJ2-7
CASSDPGQGVDEQYF
TGCGCCAGCAGTGACCCGGGACAGGGGGTCGACGAGCAGTACTTC
>.|medium-sized|TRBV12-3/TRBV12-4|TRBJ2-7
CASSPQGGHEQYF
TGTGCCAGCAGTCCCCAGGGAGGCCACGAGCAGTACTTC
>.|few|TRBV5-1|TRBJ2-7
CASSPRGSDYEQYF
TGCGCCAGCAGTCCTCGGGGGAGCGACTACGAGCAGTACTTC
>.|.|TRBV28|TRBJ2-2
CASSLLTGELFF
TGTGCCAGCAGTTTACTCACCGGGGAGCTGTTTTTT
>TRBD2|once|TRBV11-1|TRBJ2-3
CASSWTSGTDTQYF
TGTGCCAGCAGCTGGACTAGCGGCACAGATACGCAGTATTTT
>.|.|TRBV7-8|TRBJ1-2
CASSLQGSDYGYTF
TGTGCCAGCAGCTTACAGGGGTCGGACTATGGCTACACCTTC
>.|.|TRBV6-5|TRBJ2-1
CASMMDRGFHEQFF
TGTGCCAGCATGATGGATAGGGGCTTCCATGAGCAGTTCTTC
>TRBD2|.|TRBV28|TRBJ2-3
CASCGSTDTQYF
TGTGCCAGCTGCGGGAGTACAGATACGCAGTATTTT
>TRBD2|.|TRBV4-1|TRBJ2-7
CASSQDWTRLYEQYF
TGCGCCAGCAGCCAAGATTGGACTAGGTTATACGAGCAGTACTTC
>TRBD1|.|TRBV18|TRBJ2-1
CASSPRSGTGSDNEQFF
TGTGCCAGCTCACCACGAAGTGGGACAGGGAGCGACAATGAGCAGTTCTTC
>TRBD2|.|TRBV28|TRBJ2-5
CASSYSGLAGQETQYF
TGTGCCAGCAGTTACTCTGGACTAGCGGGACAAGAGACCCAGTACTTC
>TRBD2|.|TRBV7-9|TRBJ2-3
CASPHPSGSTDTQYF
TGTGCCAGCCCACACCCTAGCGGCAGCACAGATACGCAGTATTTT
>TRBD1|.|TRBV13|TRBJ1-2
CASSNRDRAIYGYTF
TGTGCCAGCAGCAACCGGGACAGAGCGATCTATGGCTACACCTTC
>TRBD2|.|TRBV4-2|TRBJ2-1
CASSQEGSGRINEQFF
TGTGCCAGCAGCCAAGAAGGCAGCGGGAGGATCAATGAGCAGTTCTTC
>.|.|TRBV4-1|TRBJ1-2
CASSQATRGENYGYTF
TGCGCCAGCAGCCAAGCCACGCGGGGGGAAAACTATGGCTACACCTTC
>.|.|TRBV30|TRBJ2-7
CAWSLWQVNHEQYF
TGTGCCTGGAGTTTATGGCAGGTGAACCACGAGCAGTACTTC
>.|.|TRBV27|TRBJ1-1
CASSRGNTEAFF
TGTGCCAGCAGTCGGGGGAACACTGAAGCTTTCTTT
>TRBD1|.|TRBV5-8|TRBJ1-5
CASSLYRTGTQPQHF
TGTGCCAGCAGCTTATACCGGACAGGTACCCAGCCCCAGCATTTT
>TRBD1|.|TRBV15|TRBJ2-5
CATSRDSGQGQETQYF
TGTGCCACCAGCAGAGATTCGGGACAGGGACAAGAGACCCAGTACTTC
>TRBD1|.|TRBV7-9|TRBJ2-3
CASRHGTGTDTQYF
TGTGCCAGCAGACACGGGACAGGCACAGATACGCAGTATTTT
>.|.|TRBV6-2/TRBV6-3|TRBJ2-7
CASSQPGQTYEQYF
TGTGCCAGCAGTCAACCGGGACAAACCTACGAGCAGTACTTC
>.|.|TRBV5-1|TRBJ2-3
CASSLGTGTDTQYF
TGCGCCAGCAGCTTGGGGACAGGCACAGATACGCAGTATTTT
>.|.|TRBV27|TRBJ1-6
CASRPQGFYNSPLHF
TGTGCCAGCAGGCCGCAGGGGTTCTATAATTCACCCCTCCACTTT
>.|.|TRBV6-5|TRBJ1-4
CASSYTTGGNEKLFF
TGTGCCAGCAGTTACACTACGGGTGGGAATGAAAAACTGTTTTTT
>TRBD1|.|TRBV14|TRBJ2-7
CASAILDRGYEQYF
TGTGCCAGCGCGATACTGGACAGGGGTTACGAGCAGTACTTC
>.|once|TRBV7-2|TRBJ2-6
CASSRLPGAGANVLTF
TGTGCCAGCAGCCGTCTGCCAGGGGCTGGGGCCAACGTCCTGACTTTC
>.|few|TRBV4-1|TRBJ2-7
CASSQDRSGYLYEQYF
TGCGCCAGCAGCCAAGATCGGTCAGGGTATCTATACGAGCAGTACTTC
>.|.|TRBV5-6|TRBJ2-3
CASSLGAGVVTDTQYF
TGTGCCAGCAGCTTGGGCGCAGGGGTGGTCACAGATACGCAGTATTTT
>.|.|TRBV21-1|TRBJ1-3
CASSALGIYDSESSGNTIYF
TGTGCCAGCAGCGCTCTAGGGATATATGACAGTGAATCCTCTGGAAACACCATATATTTT
>.|.|TRBV11-1|TRBJ2-2
CASSRYSSGGELFF
TGTGCCAGCAGTCGTTACTCGTCTGGCGGGGAGCTGTTTTTT